These T cell receptor beta chains were read from a single sample in a study of blood T cell repertoires in COVID-19. Here immunoSEQ multiplex PCR was the method, and the copy in TCRdb shows in-frame clones only, minus some. Here the sample spans a few hundred thousand clones, approximately 88% being singletons. Material: peripheral blood. All receptors come from a woman in her 70s with COVID-19, enrolled during active disease. CDR3s include the opening cysteine and the closing phenylalanine or tryptophan. The D gene is left open where the match is weak. Clone size is stated in some rows and not others, as once, few, many or a class when expanded.

D	V	size	J	DNA	CDR3
-	TRBV19	-	TRBJ2-7	TGTGCCAGTAGTATAGGGCCCCCAGATAGCGGATCAAGCTCCTACGAGCAGTACTTC	CASSIGPPDSGSSSYEQYF
TRBD2	TRBV29-1	-	TRBJ2-3	TGCAGCGTTAGCAGTTCCGGGGGGGGGACGCAGTATTTT	CSVSSSGGGTQYF
-	TRBV24-1	-	TRBJ2-1	TGTGCCACCGGGGACTCAAAAAAGCCGGGCAATGAGCAGTTCTTC	CATGDSKKPGNEQFF
-	TRBV5-1	-	TRBJ1-2	TGCGCCAGCAGCACCGATCGGACAGCCTCCTATGGCTACACCTTC	CASSTDRTASYGYTF
TRBD1	TRBV28	-	TRBJ1-2	TGTGCCAGCAGTTCAGGGGGCGCGTCTGGCTACACCTTC	CASSSGGASGYTF
TRBD1	TRBV7-9	-	TRBJ2-7	TGTGCCAGCAGCTTCCGGGACAGGGGCTACGAGCAGTACTTC	CASSFRDRGYEQYF
-	TRBV28	-	TRBJ1-1	TGTGCCAGCAACGAGGGGGTGAACACTGAAGCTTTCTTT	CASNEGVNTEAFF
TRBD1	TRBV6-5	-	TRBJ2-5	TGTGCCAGCAGAAGACAGGGGCAAGAGACCCAGTACTTC	CASRRQGQETQYF
TRBD1	TRBV19	once	TRBJ1-2	TGTGCCAGTACCCACAGGGGGCCTAACTATGGCTACACCTTC	CASTHRGPNYGYTF
TRBD2	TRBV2	few	TRBJ2-2	TGTGCCAGCACAAAACTAGCGATGAACACCGGGGAGCTGTTTTTT	CASTKLAMNTGELFF
TRBD1	TRBV7-3	-	TRBJ2-5	TGTGCCAGCAGCCCTGCCGGACAGGGTGGAGAGACCCAGTACTTC	CASSPAGQGGETQYF
-	TRBV5-1	-	TRBJ2-2	TGCGCCAGCAGCTTATTAAACAGGGCCAACACCGGGGAGCTGTTTTTT	CASSLLNRANTGELFF
-	TRBV24-1	once	TRBJ2-2	TGTGCCACCAGTCCTAGCCGATACACCGGGGAGCTGTTTTTT	CATSPSRYTGELFF
TRBD1	TRBV27	-	TRBJ2-5	TGTGCCAGCAGTTTGGATAGGGGGCTGTTGGTGACCCAGTACTTC	CASSLDRGLLVTQYF
TRBD2	TRBV27	-	TRBJ2-1	TGTGCCAGCAGTTTTAAGGGGGGACTAGCGGGATCCTACAATGAGCAGTTCTTC	CASSFKGGLAGSYNEQFF
-	TRBV7-9	-	TRBJ2-7	TGTGCCAGCAGAGCCCGTTACGGCGAGCAGTACTTC	CASRARYGEQYF
TRBD1	TRBV5-4	-	TRBJ2-2	TGTGCCAGCAGTGCCGGGACAGGGATCGGGGAGCTGTTTTTT	CASSAGTGIGELFF
-	TRBV27	-	TRBJ2-7	TGTGCCAGCAGACCAGCCGGGACCTACGAGCAGTACTTC	CASRPAGTYEQYF
-	TRBV11-2	-	TRBJ2-3	TGTGCCAGCAGCTTAGAGCGCGTTCGCACAGATACGCAGTATTTT	CASSLERVRTDTQYF
TRBD1	TRBV30	once	TRBJ1-6	TGTGCCTGGAGTCACAATCAGGGGGCTCGGAATTCACCCCTCCACTTT	CAWSHNQGARNSPLHF
TRBD2	TRBV2	-	TRBJ2-5	TGTGCCAGCAGTGAAGAGCTAGCGGGGGACCAAGAGACCCAGTACTTC	CASSEELAGDQETQYF
TRBD1	TRBV6-5	-	TRBJ2-7	TGTGCCAGCAGACGGGGACAGAACTACGAGCAGTACTTC	CASRRGQNYEQYF
TRBD1	TRBV19	-	TRBJ1-5	TGTGCCAGTGCCGGGACAGGGTCTAGCAATCAGCCCCAGCATTTT	CASAGTGSSNQPQHF
TRBD1	TRBV6-5	-	TRBJ1-3	TGTGCCACCAAGACAGGGACAACCGGAAACACCATATATTTT	CATKTGTTGNTIYF
TRBD2	TRBV7-2	-	TRBJ2-1	TGTGCCAGCAGCTTAATGGCGGGAGGAGGCTACAATGAGCAGTTCTTC	CASSLMAGGGYNEQFF
-	TRBV6-5	-	TRBJ1-1	TGTGCCAGCCGGGTAGGGGTTAACACTGAAGCTTTCTTT	CASRVGVNTEAFF
TRBD1	TRBV9	-	TRBJ2-7	TGTGCCAGCAGCGCCGGTTCGACAGGGGTCGACGAGCAGTACTTC	CASSAGSTGVDEQYF
-	TRBV7-8	-	TRBJ2-7	TGTGCCAGCACCCTAGCGGTGACAGGGTTGTACGAGCAGTACTTC	CASTLAVTGLYEQYF
TRBD1	TRBV14	-	TRBJ1-1	TGTGCCAGCAGCTATTGGGACAGGGAGAACACTGAAGCTTTCTTT	CASSYWDRENTEAFF
-	TRBV11-1	once	TRBJ2-1	TGTGCCAGCAGCTTCCAGGGATTGAATGAGCAGTTCTTC	CASSFQGLNEQFF
-	TRBV5-6	-	TRBJ2-7	TGTGCCAGCAGCCCAGTGGACAGCAAGGTATACGAGCAGTACTTC	CASSPVDSKVYEQYF
-	TRBV19	-	TRBJ1-5	TGTGCCAGTAGTATAGGGTACAGAGATCAGCCCCAGCATTTT	CASSIGYRDQPQHF
-	TRBV28	-	TRBJ2-3	TGTGCCAGCAGTTTGGGCCGGAGGTCAGATACGCAGTATTTT	CASSLGRRSDTQYF
TRBD1	TRBV25-1	few	TRBJ2-7	TGTGCCAGCAGTGAGGGACAGCCAACCTTACTCGAGCAGTACTTC	CASSEGQPTLLEQYF
TRBD1	TRBV7-8	-	TRBJ2-7	TGTGCCAGCAGCTTAGGGACAGGGGACCACGAGCAGTACTTC	CASSLGTGDHEQYF
TRBD1	TRBV5-1	-	TRBJ1-1	TGCGCCAGCAGCTTGGCGACAGGGATGAACACTGAAGCTTTCTTT	CASSLATGMNTEAFF
TRBD1	TRBV19	-	TRBJ1-2	TGTGCCAGTAGTATAGATGGGACAGACTATGGCTACACCTTC	CASSIDGTDYGYTF
TRBD2	TRBV10-3	-	TRBJ2-3	TGTGCCATCAGTTCCGGACTAGCGGGAAGCACAGATACGCAGTATTTT	CAISSGLAGSTDTQYF
TRBD1	TRBV19	-	TRBJ1-2	TGTGCCAGTAGTAGAGGGACAGAAACTTATGGCTACACCTTC	CASSRGTETYGYTF
-	TRBV2	-	TRBJ2-7	TGTGCCAGCAGTGAAGAGTCCAGTTCCTACGAGCAGTACTTC	CASSEESSSYEQYF